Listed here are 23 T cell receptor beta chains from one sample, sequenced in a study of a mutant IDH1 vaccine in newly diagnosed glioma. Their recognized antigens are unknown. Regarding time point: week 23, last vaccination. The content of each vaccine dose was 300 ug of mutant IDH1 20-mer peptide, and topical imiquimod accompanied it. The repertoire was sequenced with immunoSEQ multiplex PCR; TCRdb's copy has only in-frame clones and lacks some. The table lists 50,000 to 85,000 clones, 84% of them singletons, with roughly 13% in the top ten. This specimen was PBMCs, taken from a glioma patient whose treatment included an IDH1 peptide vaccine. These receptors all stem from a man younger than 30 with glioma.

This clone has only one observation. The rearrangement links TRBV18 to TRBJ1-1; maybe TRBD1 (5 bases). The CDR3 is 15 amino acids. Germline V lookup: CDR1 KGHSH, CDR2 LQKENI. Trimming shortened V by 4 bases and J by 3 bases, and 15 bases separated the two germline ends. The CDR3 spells CASSLVDSLYTEAFF. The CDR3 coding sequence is TGTGCCAGCTCACTAGTAGACAGTCTTTACACTGAAGCTTTCTTT.

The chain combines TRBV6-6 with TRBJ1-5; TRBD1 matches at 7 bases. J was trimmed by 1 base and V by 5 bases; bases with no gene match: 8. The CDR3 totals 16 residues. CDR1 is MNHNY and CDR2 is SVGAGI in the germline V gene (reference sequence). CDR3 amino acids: CASSPRDSSSNQPQHF. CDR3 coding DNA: TGTGCCAGCAGTCCCCGGGACAGTTCGAGCAATCAGCCCCAGCATTTT.

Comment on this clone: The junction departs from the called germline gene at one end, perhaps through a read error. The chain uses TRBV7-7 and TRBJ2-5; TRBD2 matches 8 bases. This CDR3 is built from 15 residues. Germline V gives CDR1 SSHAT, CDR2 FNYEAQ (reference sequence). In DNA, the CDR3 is TGTGCTAGCAGCTCCGGGGGGGTACCAGCAGAGACCCAGTACTTC. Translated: CASSSGGVPAETQYF.

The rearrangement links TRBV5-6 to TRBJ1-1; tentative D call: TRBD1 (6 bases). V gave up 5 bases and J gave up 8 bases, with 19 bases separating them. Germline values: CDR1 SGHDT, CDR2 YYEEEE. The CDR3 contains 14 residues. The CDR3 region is CASSYDPTGREAFF. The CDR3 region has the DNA TGTGCCAGCAGTTACGACCCTACAGGGAGAGAAGCTTTCTTT.

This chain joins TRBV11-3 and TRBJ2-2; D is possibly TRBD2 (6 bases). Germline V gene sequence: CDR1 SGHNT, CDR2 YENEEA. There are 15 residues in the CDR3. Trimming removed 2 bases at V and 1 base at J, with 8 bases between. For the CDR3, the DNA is TGTGCCAGCAGCTTAAGGGGAGGGAACACCGGGGAGCTGTTTTTT. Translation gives CASSLRGGNTGELFF. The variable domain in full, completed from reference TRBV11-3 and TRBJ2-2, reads EAGVVQSPRYKIIEKKQPVAFWCNPISGHNTLYWYLQNLGQGPELLIRYENEEAVDDSQLPKDRFSAERLKGVDSTLKIQPAELGDSAVYLCASSLRGGNTGELFFGEGSRLTVL.

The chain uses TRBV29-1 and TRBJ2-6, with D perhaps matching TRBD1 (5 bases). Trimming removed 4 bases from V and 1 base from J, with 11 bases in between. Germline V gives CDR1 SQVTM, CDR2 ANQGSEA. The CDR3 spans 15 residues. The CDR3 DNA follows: TGCAGCGTTGCAACAGGTGTATCTGGGGCCAACGTCCTGACTTTC. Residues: CSVATGVSGANVLTF.

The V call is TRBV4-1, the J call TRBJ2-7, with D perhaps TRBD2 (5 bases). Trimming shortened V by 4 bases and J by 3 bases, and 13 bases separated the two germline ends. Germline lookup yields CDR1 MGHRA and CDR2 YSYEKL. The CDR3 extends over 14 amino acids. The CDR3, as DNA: TGCGCCAGCAGCCCACGGACGGGGAACTACGAGCAGTACTTC. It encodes CASSPRTGNYEQYF.

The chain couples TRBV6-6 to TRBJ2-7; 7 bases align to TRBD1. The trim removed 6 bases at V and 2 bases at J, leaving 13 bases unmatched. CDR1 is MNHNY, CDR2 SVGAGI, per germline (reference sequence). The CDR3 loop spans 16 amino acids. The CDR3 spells CASRQVRQGETYEQYF. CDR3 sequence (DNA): TGTGCCAGCAGGCAAGTTCGACAGGGAGAAACCTACGAGCAGTACTTC.

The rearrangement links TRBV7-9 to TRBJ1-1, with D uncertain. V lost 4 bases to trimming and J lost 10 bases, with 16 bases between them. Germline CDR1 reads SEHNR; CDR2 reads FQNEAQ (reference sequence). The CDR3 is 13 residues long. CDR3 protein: CASSSGPHPRAFF. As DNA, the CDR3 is TGTGCCAGCAGCTCTGGACCACATCCTAGAGCTTTCTTT.

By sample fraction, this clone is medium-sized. The CDR3, as DNA: TGTGCCAGCAGATTAGAGATGAACACTGAAGCTTTCTTT. Translated: CASRLEMNTEAFF. V usage is TRBV7-3 and J usage is TRBJ1-1, with unresolved D. Germline CDR1 SGHTA, CDR2 FQGTGA. The length of the CDR3 is 13 residues. Trimming stripped 6 bases from V and 0 bases from J, with 8 bases between.

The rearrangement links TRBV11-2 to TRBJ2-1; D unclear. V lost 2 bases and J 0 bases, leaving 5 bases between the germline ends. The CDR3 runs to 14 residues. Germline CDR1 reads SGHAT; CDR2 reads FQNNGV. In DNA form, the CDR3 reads TGTGCCAGCAGCTTAATGCACTCCTACAATGAGCAGTTCTTC. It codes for CASSLMHSYNEQFF.

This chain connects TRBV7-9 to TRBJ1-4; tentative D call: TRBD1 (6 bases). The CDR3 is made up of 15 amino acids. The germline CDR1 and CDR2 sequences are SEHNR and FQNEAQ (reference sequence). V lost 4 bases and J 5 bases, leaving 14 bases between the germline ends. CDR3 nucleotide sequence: TGTGCCAGCAGCTCCCAGGGGATAGAGAATGAAAAACTGTTTTTT. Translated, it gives CASSSQGIENEKLFF.

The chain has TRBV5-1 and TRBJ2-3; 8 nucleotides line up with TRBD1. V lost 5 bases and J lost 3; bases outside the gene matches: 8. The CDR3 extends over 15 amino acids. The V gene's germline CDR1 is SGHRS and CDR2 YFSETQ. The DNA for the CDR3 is TGCGCCAGCAGACCCGGACAGGGTAAGACAGATACGCAGTATTTT. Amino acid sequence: CASRPGQGKTDTQYF. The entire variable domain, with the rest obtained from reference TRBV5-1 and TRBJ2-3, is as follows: KAGVTQTPRYLIKTRGQQVTLSCSPISGHRSVSWYQQTPGQGLQFLFEYFSETQRNKGNFPGRFSGRQFSNSRSEMNVSTLELGDSALYLCASRPGQGKTDTQYFGPGTRLTVL.

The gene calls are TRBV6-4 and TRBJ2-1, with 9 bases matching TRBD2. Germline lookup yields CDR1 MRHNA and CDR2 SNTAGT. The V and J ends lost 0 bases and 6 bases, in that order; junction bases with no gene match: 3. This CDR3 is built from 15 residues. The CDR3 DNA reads TGTGCCAGCAGTGACTCGGGCGGGGGGGCCAATGAGCAGTTCTTC. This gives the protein CASSDSGGGANEQFF.

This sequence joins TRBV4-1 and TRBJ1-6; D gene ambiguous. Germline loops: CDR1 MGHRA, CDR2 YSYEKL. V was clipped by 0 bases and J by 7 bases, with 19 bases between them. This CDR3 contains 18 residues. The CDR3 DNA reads TGCGCCAGCAGCCAAGACCTAAGGACCCGCGTGCGGAATTCACCCCTCCACTTT. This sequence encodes CASSQDLRTRVRNSPLHF.

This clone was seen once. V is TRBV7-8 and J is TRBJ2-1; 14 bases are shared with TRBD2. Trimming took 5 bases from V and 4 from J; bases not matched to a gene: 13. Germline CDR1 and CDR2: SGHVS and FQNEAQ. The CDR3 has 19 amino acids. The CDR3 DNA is TGTGCCAGCAGCATAAATACCGGGACTAGCGGGGGAAAGTACAATGAGCAGTTCTTC. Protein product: CASSINTGTSGGKYNEQFF.

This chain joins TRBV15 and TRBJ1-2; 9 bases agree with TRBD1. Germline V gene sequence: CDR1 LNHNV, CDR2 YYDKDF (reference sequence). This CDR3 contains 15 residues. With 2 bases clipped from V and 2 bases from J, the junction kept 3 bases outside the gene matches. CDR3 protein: CATSRPGTGNYGYTF. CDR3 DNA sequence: TGTGCCACCAGCAGACCCGGGACAGGGAACTATGGCTACACCTTC.

The CDR3 protein is CSVGGSPNQPQHF. In DNA form, the CDR3 reads TGCAGCGTTGGGGGGAGCCCCAATCAGCCCCAGCATTTT. The J gene is TRBJ1-5, the V gene TRBV29-1; D is possibly TRBD1 (5 bases). The CDR3 has 13 residues. In germline, CDR1 is SQVTM, CDR2 ANQGSEA. The ends were cut back, 4 bases at V and 3 bases at J, with 10 bases in the middle.

The CDR3: CASSIDRDRGPPVGTGELFF. CDR3 DNA sequence: TGTGCCAGTAGTATAGATCGCGACAGGGGGCCACCTGTGGGCACCGGGGAGCTGTTTTTT. V and J are TRBV19 and TRBJ2-2, with TRBD1 identical over 10 bases. Germline trimming cut 0 bases from V and 4 bases from J; bases unmatched to any gene: 14. The CDR3 is made up of 20 amino acids. CDR1 and CDR2 (germline): LNHDA, SQIVND (reference sequence). Full variable domain (missing parts from reference TRBV19 and TRBJ2-2): DGGITQSPKYLFRKEGQNVTLSCEQNLNHDAMYWYRQDPGQGLRLIYYSQIVNDFQKGDIAEGYSVSREKKESFPLTVTSAQKNPTAFYLCASSIDRDRGPPVGTGELFFGEGSRLTVL.

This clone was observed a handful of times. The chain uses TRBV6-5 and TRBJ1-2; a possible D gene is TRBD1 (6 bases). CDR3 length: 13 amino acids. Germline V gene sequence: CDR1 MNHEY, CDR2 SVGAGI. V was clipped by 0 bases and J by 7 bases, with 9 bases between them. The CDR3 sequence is CASSYSGGAGYTF. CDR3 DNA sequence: TGTGCCAGCAGTTACTCAGGGGGTGCTGGCTACACCTTC.

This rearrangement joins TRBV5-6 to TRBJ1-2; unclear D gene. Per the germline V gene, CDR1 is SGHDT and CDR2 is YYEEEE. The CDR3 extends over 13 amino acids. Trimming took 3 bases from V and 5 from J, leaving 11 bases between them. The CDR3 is CASSSLAPYGYTF. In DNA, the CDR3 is TGTGCCAGCAGCTCCCTCGCCCCGTATGGCTACACCTTC.

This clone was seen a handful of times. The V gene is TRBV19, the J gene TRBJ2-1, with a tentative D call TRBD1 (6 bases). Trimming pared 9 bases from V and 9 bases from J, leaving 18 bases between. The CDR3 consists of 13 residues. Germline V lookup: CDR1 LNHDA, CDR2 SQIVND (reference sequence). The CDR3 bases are TGTGCCAGCAGAGGACAGTTACGGGGTGAGCAGTTCTTC. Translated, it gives CASRGQLRGEQFF.

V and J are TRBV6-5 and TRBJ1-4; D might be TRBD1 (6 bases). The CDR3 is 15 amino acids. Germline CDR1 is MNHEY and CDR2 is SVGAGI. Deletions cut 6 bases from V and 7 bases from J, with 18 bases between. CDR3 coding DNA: TGTGCCAGCAGCGCCTCGACAGGCATCACTGAAAAACTGTTTTTT. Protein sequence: CASSASTGITEKLFF.